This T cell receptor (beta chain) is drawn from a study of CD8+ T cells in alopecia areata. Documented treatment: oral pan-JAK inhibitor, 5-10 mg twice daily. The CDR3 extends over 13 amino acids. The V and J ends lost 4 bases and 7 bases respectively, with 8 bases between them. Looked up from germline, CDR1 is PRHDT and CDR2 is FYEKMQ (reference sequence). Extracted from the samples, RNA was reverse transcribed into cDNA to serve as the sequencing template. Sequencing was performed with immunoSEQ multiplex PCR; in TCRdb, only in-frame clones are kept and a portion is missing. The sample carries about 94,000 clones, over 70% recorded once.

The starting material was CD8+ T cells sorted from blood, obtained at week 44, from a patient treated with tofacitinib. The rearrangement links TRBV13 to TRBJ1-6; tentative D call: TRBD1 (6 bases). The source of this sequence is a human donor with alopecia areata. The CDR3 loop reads CASSSGQNSPLHF. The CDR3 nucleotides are TGTGCCAGCAGCTCCGGACAGAATTCACCCCTCCACTTT.